This T cell receptor beta chain was found in a study of immune evolution from preneoplasia to lung adenocarcinoma. Whole-study context: HLA loss of heterozygosity: over 5.5% AIS, less than 18% MIA, approximately 31% ADC, none AAH. Whole-study results and caveats: KRAS-mutant nodules had the highest T cell clonality. Clonality was highest in normal lung, lower in later-stage lesions apparently.

Comments on this clone: Antigen unknown.

Generated by immunoSEQ multiplex PCR, the TCRdb table keeps only in-frame clones and is missing some. Of more than 6,500 clones in the sample, 74% are singletons; the top ten hold 8.5%. CDR3 length: 13 amino acids. Looked up from germline, CDR1 is SGHDT and CDR2 is YYEEEE. Trimming removed 4 bases from V and 14 bases from J; junction bases left unmatched: 9. Two lung cancer pathologists independently confirmed each histologic diagnosis. The chain uses TRBV5-6 and TRBJ1-2; 12 nucleotides agree with TRBD1. The TCR sequence derives from an older donor with lung adenocarcinoma. Some clones in this sample may be carry-over from other donors' samples. Specimen: FFPE atypical adenomatous hyperplasia tissue from the lung. The sample's subset: atypical adenomatous hyperplasia (AAH), lung preneoplasia. In DNA form, the CDR3 reads TGTGCCAGCAGCGACGGGACAGGGGGCGTGAGGACCTTC. Amino acids: CASSDGTGGVRTF.